Listed below are T cell receptor beta chains from one sample, sequenced in a study of shared clonotypes between healthy human individuals. Profiling relied on immunoSEQ multiplex PCR, and the TCRdb table lists in-frame clones only, not all of them. Among around 510,000 clones listed, around 96% were seen once. Sequences were obtained from naive CD4+ T cells sorted from blood. These receptor sequences come from a woman in her 30s in good health. Each CDR3 is given with its conserved first and last residue. D genes are given only for firm matches. Clone size appears in some rows only: once, few, many, or a class for an expanded clone.

abundance: .; d_gene: .; j_gene: TRBJ1-2; v_gene: TRBV13; CDR3aa: CASSLGGMRGGSYGYTF; CDR3nt: TGTGCCAGCAGCTTAGGTGGGATGAGGGGAGGAAGCTATGGCTACACCTTC
abundance: .; d_gene: TRBD2; j_gene: TRBJ2-7; v_gene: TRBV19; CDR3aa: CASSRDPSGSYEQYF; CDR3nt: TGTGCCAGTAGTAGAGACCCTAGCGGGAGTTACGAGCAGTACTTC
abundance: .; d_gene: .; j_gene: TRBJ2-1; v_gene: TRBV10-2; CDR3aa: CAVTVLGNEQFF; CDR3nt: TGCGCCGTGACCGTTCTTGGCAATGAGCAGTTCTTC
abundance: .; d_gene: TRBD2; j_gene: TRBJ2-1; v_gene: TRBV6-5; CDR3aa: CASSYSIAGGPGEQFF; CDR3nt: TGTGCCAGCAGTTACTCGATAGCGGGAGGGCCGGGCGAGCAGTTCTTC
abundance: .; d_gene: .; j_gene: TRBJ2-7; v_gene: TRBV27; CDR3aa: CASSLAGRGYEQYF; CDR3nt: TGTGCCAGCAGTTTAGCAGGGCGGGGATACGAGCAGTACTTC
abundance: .; d_gene: TRBD1; j_gene: TRBJ1-1; v_gene: TRBV18; CDR3aa: CASSPRQGDGTEAFF; CDR3nt: TGTGCCAGCTCACCCCGACAGGGGGATGGCACTGAAGCTTTCTTT
abundance: once; d_gene: .; j_gene: TRBJ2-7; v_gene: TRBV4-1; CDR3aa: CASSQVSWGPSGGSYEQYF; CDR3nt: TGCGCCAGCAGCCAAGTTAGTTGGGGACCAAGCGGAGGTTCCTACGAGCAGTACTTC
abundance: .; d_gene: TRBD1; j_gene: TRBJ2-7; v_gene: TRBV19; CDR3aa: CASSVNRDSSYEQYF; CDR3nt: TGTGCCAGTAGTGTAAACCGGGACAGCTCCTACGAGCAGTACTTC
abundance: .; d_gene: .; j_gene: TRBJ2-2; v_gene: TRBV10-3; CDR3aa: CATTMASAGELFF; CDR3nt: TGTGCCACCACTATGGCGTCGGCCGGGGAGCTGTTTTTT
abundance: .; d_gene: .; j_gene: TRBJ2-3; v_gene: TRBV21-1; CDR3aa: CASTSPSDKRSTDTQYF; CDR3nt: TGTGCCAGCACCTCACCTAGCGACAAGCGTAGCACAGATACGCAGTATTTT
abundance: .; d_gene: .; j_gene: TRBJ1-1; v_gene: TRBV4-1; CDR3aa: CASSQRQWRDTEAFF; CDR3nt: TGCGCCAGCAGCCAACGCCAGTGGAGGGACACTGAAGCTTTCTTT
abundance: .; d_gene: .; j_gene: TRBJ2-7; v_gene: TRBV15; CDR3aa: CATSKQGYEQYF; CDR3nt: TGTGCCACCAGCAAACAGGGTTACGAGCAGTACTTC
abundance: .; d_gene: TRBD2; j_gene: TRBJ2-7; v_gene: TRBV19; CDR3aa: CASNQPGLAVYEQYF; CDR3nt: TGTGCCAGTAACCAACCGGGACTAGCGGTCTACGAGCAGTACTTC
abundance: .; d_gene: .; j_gene: TRBJ2-7; v_gene: TRBV6-5; CDR3aa: CASSYEYRQGTYEQYF; CDR3nt: TGTGCCAGCAGTTACGAATACCGGCAGGGCACCTACGAGCAGTACTTC
abundance: .; d_gene: .; j_gene: TRBJ2-7; v_gene: TRBV18; CDR3aa: CASSPREYEQYF; CDR3nt: TGTGCCAGCTCACCCAGGGAGTACGAGCAGTACTTC
abundance: .; d_gene: .; j_gene: TRBJ2-5; v_gene: TRBV27; CDR3aa: CASSLTGETQYF; CDR3nt: TGTGCCAGCAGCTTGACGGGGGAGACCCAGTACTTC
abundance: .; d_gene: TRBD2; j_gene: TRBJ2-3; v_gene: TRBV28; CDR3aa: CASNGGGLGTDTQYF; CDR3nt: TGTGCCAGCAACGGGGGGGGACTAGGCACAGATACGCAGTATTTT